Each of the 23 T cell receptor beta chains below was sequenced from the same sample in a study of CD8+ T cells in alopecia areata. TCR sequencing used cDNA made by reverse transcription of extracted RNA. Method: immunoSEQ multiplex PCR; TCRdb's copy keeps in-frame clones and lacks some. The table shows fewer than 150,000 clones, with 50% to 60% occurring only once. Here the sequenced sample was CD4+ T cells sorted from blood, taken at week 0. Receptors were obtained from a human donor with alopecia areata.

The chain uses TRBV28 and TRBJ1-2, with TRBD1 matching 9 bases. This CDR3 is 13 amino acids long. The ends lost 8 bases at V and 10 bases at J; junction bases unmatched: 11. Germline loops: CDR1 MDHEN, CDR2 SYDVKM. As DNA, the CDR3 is TGTGCCAGCCACGGACAGGGGCGCTTTGACTACACCTTC. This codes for CASHGQGRFDYTF.

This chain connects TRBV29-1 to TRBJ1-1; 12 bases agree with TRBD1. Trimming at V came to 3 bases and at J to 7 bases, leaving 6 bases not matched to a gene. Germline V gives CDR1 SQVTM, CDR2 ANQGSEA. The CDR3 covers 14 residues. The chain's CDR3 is CSVEGQGAGGEAFF. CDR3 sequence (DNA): TGCAGCGTTGAGGGACAGGGGGCTGGTGGTGAAGCTTTCTTT.

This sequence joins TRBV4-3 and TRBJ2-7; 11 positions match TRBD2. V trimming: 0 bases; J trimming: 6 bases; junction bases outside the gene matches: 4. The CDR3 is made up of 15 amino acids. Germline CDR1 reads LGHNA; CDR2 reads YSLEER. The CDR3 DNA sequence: TGCGCCAGCAGCCAAGATCGTCTAGCGGGAGGCGAGCAGTACTTC. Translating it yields CASSQDRLAGGEQYF.

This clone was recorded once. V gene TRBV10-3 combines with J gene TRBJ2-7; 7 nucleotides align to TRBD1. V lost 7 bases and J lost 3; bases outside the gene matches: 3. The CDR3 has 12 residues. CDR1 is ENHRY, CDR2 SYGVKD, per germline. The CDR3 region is CAIKGQNYEQYF. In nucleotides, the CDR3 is TGTGCCATCAAGGGACAGAACTACGAGCAGTACTTC.

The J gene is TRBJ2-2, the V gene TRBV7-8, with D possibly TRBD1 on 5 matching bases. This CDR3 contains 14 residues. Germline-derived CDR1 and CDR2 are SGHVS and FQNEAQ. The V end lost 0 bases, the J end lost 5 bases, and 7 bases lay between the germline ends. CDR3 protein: CASSLAGATGELFF. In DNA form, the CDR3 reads TGTGCCAGCAGCTTAGCAGGGGCGACCGGGGAGCTGTTTTTT.

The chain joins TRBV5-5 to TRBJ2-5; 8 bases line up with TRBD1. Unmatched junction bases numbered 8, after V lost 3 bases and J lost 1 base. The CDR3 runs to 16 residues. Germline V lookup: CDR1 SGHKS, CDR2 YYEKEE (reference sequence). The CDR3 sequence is CASSWRGQVVQETQYF. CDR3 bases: TGTGCCAGCAGCTGGAGGGGACAGGTGGTCCAAGAGACCCAGTACTTC.

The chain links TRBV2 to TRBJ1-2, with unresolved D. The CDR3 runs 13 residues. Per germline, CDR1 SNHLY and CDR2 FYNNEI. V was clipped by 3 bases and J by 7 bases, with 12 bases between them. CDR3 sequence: CASSEGRGSGYTF. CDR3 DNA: TGTGCCAGCAGTGAGGGGAGAGGGAGTGGCTACACCTTC.

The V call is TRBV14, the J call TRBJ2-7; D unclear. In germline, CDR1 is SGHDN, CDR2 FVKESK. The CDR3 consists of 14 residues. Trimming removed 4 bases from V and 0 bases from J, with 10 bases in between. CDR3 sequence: CASSPQPASYEQYF. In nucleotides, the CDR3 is TGTGCCAGCAGCCCCCAGCCGGCCTCCTACGAGCAGTACTTC.

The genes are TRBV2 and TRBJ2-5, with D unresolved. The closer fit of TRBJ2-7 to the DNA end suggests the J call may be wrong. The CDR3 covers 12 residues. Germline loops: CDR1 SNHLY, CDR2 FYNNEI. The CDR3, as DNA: TGTGCCAGCAGTGAAACCAGCTACGAGCAGTACTTC. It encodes CASSETSYEQYF.

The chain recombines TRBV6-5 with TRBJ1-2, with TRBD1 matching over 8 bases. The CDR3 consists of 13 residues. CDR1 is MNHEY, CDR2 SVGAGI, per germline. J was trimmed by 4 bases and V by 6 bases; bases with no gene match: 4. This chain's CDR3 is CASSRDRSYGYTF. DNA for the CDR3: TGTGCCAGCAGCAGGGACAGGTCCTATGGCTACACCTTC.

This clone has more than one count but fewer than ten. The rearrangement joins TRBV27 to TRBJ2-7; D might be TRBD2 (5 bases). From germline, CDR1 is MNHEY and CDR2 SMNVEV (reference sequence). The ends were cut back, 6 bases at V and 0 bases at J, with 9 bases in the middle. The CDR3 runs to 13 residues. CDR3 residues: CASRPGNSYEQYF. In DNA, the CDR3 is TGTGCCAGCAGACCGGGGAACTCCTACGAGCAGTACTTC.

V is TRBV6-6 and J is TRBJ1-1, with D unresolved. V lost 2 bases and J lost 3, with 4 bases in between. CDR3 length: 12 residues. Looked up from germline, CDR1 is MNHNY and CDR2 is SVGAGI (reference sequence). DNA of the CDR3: TGTGCCAGCAGTTACGGATACACTGAAGCTTTCTTT. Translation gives CASSYGYTEAFF.

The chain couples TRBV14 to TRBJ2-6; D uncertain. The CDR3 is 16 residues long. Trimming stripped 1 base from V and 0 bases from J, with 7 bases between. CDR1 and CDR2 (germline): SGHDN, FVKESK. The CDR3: CASSQVGLSGANVLTF. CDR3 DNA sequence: TGTGCCAGCAGCCAAGTGGGCCTCTCTGGGGCCAACGTCCTGACTTTC.

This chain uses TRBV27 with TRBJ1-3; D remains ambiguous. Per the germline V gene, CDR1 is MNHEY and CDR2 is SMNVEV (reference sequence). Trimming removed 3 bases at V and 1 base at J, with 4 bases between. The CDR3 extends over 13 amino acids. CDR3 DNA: TGTGCCAGCAGTTTGCGATCTGGAAACACCATATATTTT. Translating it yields CASSLRSGNTIYF.

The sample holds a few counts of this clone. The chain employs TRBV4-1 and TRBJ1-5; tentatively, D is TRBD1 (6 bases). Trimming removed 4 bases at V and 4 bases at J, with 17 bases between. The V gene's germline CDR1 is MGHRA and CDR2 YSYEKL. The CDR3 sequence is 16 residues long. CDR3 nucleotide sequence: TGCGCCAGCAGCCCGCTAGGGGGAGTGGGAAATCAGCCCCAGCATTTT. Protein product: CASSPLGGVGNQPQHF.

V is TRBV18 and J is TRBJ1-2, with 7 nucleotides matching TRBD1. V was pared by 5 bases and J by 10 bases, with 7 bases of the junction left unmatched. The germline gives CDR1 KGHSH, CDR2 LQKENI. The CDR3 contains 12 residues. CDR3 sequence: CASSGEGQPYTF. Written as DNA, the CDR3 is TGTGCCAGCTCAGGGGAGGGACAGCCCTACACCTTC. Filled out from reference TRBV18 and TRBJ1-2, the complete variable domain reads NAGVMQNPRHLVRRRGQEARLRCSPMKGHSHVYWYRQLPEEGLKFMVYLQKENIIDESGMPKERFSAEFPKEGPSILRIQQVVRGDSAAYFCASSGEGQPYTFGSGTRLTVV.

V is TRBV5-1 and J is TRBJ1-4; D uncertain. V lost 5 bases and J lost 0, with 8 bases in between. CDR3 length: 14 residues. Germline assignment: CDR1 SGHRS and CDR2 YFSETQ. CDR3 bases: TGCGCCAGCAGTCGGAGTGCAACTAATGAAAAACTGTTTTTT. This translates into CASSRSATNEKLFF.

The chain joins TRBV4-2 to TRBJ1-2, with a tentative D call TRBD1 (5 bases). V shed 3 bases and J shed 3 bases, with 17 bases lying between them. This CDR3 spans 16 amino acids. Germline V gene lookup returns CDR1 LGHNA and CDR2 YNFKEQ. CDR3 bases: TGTGCCAGCAGCCAGGCCTTTTCCGACAGAGACTATGGCTACACCTTC. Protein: CASSQAFSDRDYGYTF.

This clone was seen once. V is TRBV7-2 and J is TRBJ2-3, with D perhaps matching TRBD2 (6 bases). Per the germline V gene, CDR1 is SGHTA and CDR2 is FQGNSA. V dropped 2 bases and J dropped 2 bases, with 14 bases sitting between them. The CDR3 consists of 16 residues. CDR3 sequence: CASSLQGSGDTDTQYF. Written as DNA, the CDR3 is TGTGCCAGCAGCTTACAGGGTAGCGGTGACACAGATACGCAGTATTTT.

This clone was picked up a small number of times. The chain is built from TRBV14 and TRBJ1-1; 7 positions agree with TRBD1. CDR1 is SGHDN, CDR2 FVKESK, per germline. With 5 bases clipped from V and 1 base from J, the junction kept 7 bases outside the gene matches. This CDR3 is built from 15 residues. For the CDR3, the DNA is TGTGCCAGCAGCTTTTACAGGGGATCGAACACTGAAGCTTTCTTT. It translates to CASSFYRGSNTEAFF.

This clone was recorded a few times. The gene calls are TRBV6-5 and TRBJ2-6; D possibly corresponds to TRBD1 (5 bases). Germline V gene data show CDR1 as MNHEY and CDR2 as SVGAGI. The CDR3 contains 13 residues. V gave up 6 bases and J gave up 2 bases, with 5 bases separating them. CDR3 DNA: TGTGCCAGCAGGGGGCCTGGGGCCAACGTCCTGACTTTC. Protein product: CASRGPGANVLTF.

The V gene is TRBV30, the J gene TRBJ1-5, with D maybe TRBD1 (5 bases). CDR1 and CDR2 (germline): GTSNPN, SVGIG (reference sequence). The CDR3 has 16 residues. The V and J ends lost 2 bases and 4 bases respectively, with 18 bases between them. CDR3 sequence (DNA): TGTGCCTGGAGTCCCGGGACCGACTTAGGTAATCAGCCCCAGCATTTT. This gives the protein CAWSPGTDLGNQPQHF.

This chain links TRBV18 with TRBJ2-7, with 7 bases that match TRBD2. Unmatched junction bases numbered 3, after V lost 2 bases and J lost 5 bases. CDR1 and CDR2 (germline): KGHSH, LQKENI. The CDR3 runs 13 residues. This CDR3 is CASSPKRDNEQYF. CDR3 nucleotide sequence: TGTGCCAGCTCACCAAAGCGGGATAACGAGCAGTACTTC.